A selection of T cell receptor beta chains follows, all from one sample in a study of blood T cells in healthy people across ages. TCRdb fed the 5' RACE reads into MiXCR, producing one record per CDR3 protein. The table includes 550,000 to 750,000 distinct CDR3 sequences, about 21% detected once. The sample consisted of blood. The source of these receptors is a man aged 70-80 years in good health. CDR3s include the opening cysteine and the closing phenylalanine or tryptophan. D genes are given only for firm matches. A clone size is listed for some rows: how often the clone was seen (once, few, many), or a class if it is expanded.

CASSPQRQIPNTEAFF TGTGCCAGCTCACCGCAGAGACAGATTCCGAACACTGAAGCTTTCTTT TRBJ1-1 few TRBV18 NA
CASSSNRGGYEQFF TGTGCCAGCAGTTCGAACAGGGGGGGCTATGAGCAGTTCTTC TRBJ2-1 many TRBV7-2 NA
CASSSDRVDTDTQYF TGTGCCAGCAGTTCAGACAGGGTCGACACAGATACGCAGTATTTT TRBJ2-3 few TRBV12-3/TRBV12-4 TRBD1
CASSDARRYQYF TGTGCCAGCAGTGATGCGCGGCGATACCAGTACTTC TRBJ2-5 few TRBV6-2/TRBV6-3 NA
CSAIEAGLIYNEQFF TGCAGTGCCATAGAAGCGGGATTGATCTACAATGAGCAGTTCTTC TRBJ2-1 NA TRBV20-1 TRBD2
CSAERDRGTKNIQYF TGCAGTGCCGAGCGAGACAGGGGTACCAAAAACATTCAGTACTTC TRBJ2-4 many TRBV20-1 TRBD1
CSVATSDSSYNEQFF TGCAGCGTAGCCACTAGCGATAGCTCCTACAATGAGCAGTTCTTC TRBJ2-1 NA TRBV29-1 TRBD2
CAISEWGISLVDEQFF TGTGCCATCAGTGAGTGGGGAATCTCACTTGTCGATGAGCAGTTCTTC TRBJ2-1 NA TRBV10-3 NA
CASSRGWDTEAFF TGTGCCAGCTCGCGGGGGTGGGACACTGAAGCTTTCTTT TRBJ1-1 few TRBV18 NA
CAISESGGRLNEQYF TGTGCCATCAGTGAGTCTGGCGGGAGGTTAAACGAGCAGTACTTC TRBJ2-7 once TRBV10-3 TRBD2
CASSPFQGATANYGYTF TGTGCCAGCTCACCATTCCAGGGGGCTACTGCTAACTATGGCTACACCTTC TRBJ1-2 few TRBV18 TRBD1
CASSAPGLILYEQYF TGTGCCAGCAGCGCTCCGGGACTAATCCTCTACGAGCAGTACTTC TRBJ2-7 once TRBV7-9 TRBD2
CASSFYGREGLRDYEQYF TGTGCCAGCAGTTTTTATGGACGGGAGGGCCTGCGGGACTACGAGCAGTACTTC TRBJ2-7 NA TRBV12-3/TRBV12-4 TRBD2
CASSQGWDREGGTEAFF TGTGCCAGCAGCCAAGGTTGGGACAGGGAAGGGGGCACTGAAGCTTTCTTT TRBJ1-1 NA TRBV3-1 TRBD1
CASSQDPPPRQAGDIQYF TGCGCCAGCAGCCAAGATCCCCCCCCGAGGCAGGCTGGGGACATTCAGTACTTC TRBJ2-4 few TRBV4-1 NA
CSADGTAGSEQFF TGCAGTGCGGACGGGACGGCGGGAAGTGAGCAGTTCTTC TRBJ2-1 NA TRBV20-1 NA
CASSPGTKTDTQYF TGCGCCAGCAGCCCGGGGACTAAAACAGATACGCAGTATTTT TRBJ2-3 once TRBV5-1 TRBD2
CASSLGRAGEQYF TGTGCCAGCAGTTTGGGTAGGGCTGGCGAGCAGTACTTC TRBJ2-7 many TRBV12-3/TRBV12-4 NA
CASSPPRTVGYEQYF TGTGCCAGCAGCCCCCCCCGGACCGTCGGCTACGAGCAGTACTTC TRBJ2-7 NA TRBV13 NA
CASSWTGQGTSYEQYF TGCGCCAGCAGCTGGACCGGACAGGGAACCTCCTACGAGCAGTACTTC TRBJ2-7 many TRBV5-1 TRBD1
CASRPTGTNEKLFF TGTGCCAGCAGGCCGACAGGGACAAATGAAAAGCTGTTTTTT TRBJ1-4 few TRBV12-3/TRBV12-4 TRBD1
CASRNGGTLPGEQFF TGTGCCAGCAGGAATGGCGGGACATTACCGGGTGAGCAGTTCTTC TRBJ2-1 NA TRBV14 NA
CASSSRVSDTQYF TGCGCCAGCAGCTCCCGGGTTTCAGATACGCAGTATTTT TRBJ2-3 few TRBV5-1 NA
CASSSQQGAEQFF TGTGCCAGCAGCTCCCAGCAGGGCGCTGAGCAGTTCTTC TRBJ2-1 NA TRBV7-8 NA